This entry describes one TCR beta chain. Its antigen is still unknown. The data were taken from a study of T cell repertoires in cytomegalovirus infection. As for the study in general: As its CMV epitopes, the study selected recently identified HLA-C-restricted and well-studied HLA-B-restricted targets.

The CDR3 has 16 amino acids. Looked up from germline, CDR1 is SGHAT and CDR2 is FQNNGV. The trim removed 4 bases at V and 5 bases at J, leaving 9 bases unmatched. MiXCR, run by TCRdb on the reads, gives a single entry per CDR3 protein. Of about 700,000 distinct CDR3 sequences listed, 33% are singletons. The TCR sequence derives from a human donor in good health (CMV status not recorded). Some clones in this sample may be carry-over from other donors' samples. V gene TRBV11-2 combines with J gene TRBJ2-5; TRBD2 matches 11 bases. Here the sequenced sample was cultured PBMCs, taken from culture after CMV antigen stimulation. In DNA form, the CDR3 reads TGTGCCAGCAGCTCCGGACTAGCGGGCCTGGGGGAGACCCAGTACTTC. This sequence encodes CASSSGLAGLGETQYF. Full variable domain (remainder filled in from reference TRBV11-2 and TRBJ2-5): EAGVAQSPRYKIIEKRQSVAFWCNPISGHATLYWYQQILGQGPKLLIQFQNNGVVDDSQLPKDRFSAERLKGVDSTLKIQPAKLEDSAVYLCASSSGLAGLGETQYFGPGTRLLVL.